This T cell receptor beta chain was identified in a study of shared clonotypes between healthy human individuals. Per the germline V gene, CDR1 is SEHNR and CDR2 is FQNEAQ (reference sequence). The J segment lost 2 bases and the V segment lost 5 bases, leaving 5 bases of the junction unmatched. The CDR3 length is 15 residues. On this clone itself: Antigen: not known.

Assay used: immunoSEQ multiplex PCR; TCRdb lists only in-frame clones, some missing. The table shows some 2.1 million clones, with 85% to 95% occurring only once. Study results and limitations: Clonotype sharing across four donors was observed for around 5.1% of naive CD4 clonotypes.

The TCR comes from a young man in good health. The V and J genes are TRBV7-9 and TRBJ1-2; 10 bases match TRBD1. The sequenced sample consisted of naive CD4+ T cells sorted from blood. Subset denoted: CD45RA+ positively selected. CDR3 sequence (DNA): TGTGCCAGCAGCCCAGAGGGACAGGGGAACTATGGCTACACCTTC. Its protein product is CASSPEGQGNYGYTF.